This TCR beta chain comes out of a study of early T cells in non-severe SARS-CoV-2 infection. Study-wide context: Chains were not paired, and sequencing was done on bulk RNA from unsorted whole blood.

This clonotype has a count of ten or more. The antigen is unknown. Study conclusions and caveats: Anti-spike CD8 responses were favored in VDJdb matching, and private and CD4 specificities were missed.

This CDR3 region has 12 residues. Germline lookup yields CDR1 GTSNPN and CDR2 SVGIG (reference sequence). V lost 1 base and J lost 13, with 13 bases in between. Researchers attached unique molecular identifiers to individual cDNA molecules. TCRdb independently ran MiXCR on the 5' RACE reads; one entry per CDR3 protein. The sample has fewer than 100,000 distinct CDR3 sequences; over 9% are singletons. The TCR comes from an adult who was a healthcare worker with PCR-confirmed SARS-CoV-2 infection or an uninfected control (not recorded which). The sequencing sample was made of whole blood. The chain joins TRBV30 to TRBJ2-2, with TRBD2 as a possible D gene (6 bases). CDR3 in amino acids: CAWSATAGTLFF. CDR3 nucleotides: TGTGCCTGGAGTGCAACAGCGGGTACGCTGTTTTTT.